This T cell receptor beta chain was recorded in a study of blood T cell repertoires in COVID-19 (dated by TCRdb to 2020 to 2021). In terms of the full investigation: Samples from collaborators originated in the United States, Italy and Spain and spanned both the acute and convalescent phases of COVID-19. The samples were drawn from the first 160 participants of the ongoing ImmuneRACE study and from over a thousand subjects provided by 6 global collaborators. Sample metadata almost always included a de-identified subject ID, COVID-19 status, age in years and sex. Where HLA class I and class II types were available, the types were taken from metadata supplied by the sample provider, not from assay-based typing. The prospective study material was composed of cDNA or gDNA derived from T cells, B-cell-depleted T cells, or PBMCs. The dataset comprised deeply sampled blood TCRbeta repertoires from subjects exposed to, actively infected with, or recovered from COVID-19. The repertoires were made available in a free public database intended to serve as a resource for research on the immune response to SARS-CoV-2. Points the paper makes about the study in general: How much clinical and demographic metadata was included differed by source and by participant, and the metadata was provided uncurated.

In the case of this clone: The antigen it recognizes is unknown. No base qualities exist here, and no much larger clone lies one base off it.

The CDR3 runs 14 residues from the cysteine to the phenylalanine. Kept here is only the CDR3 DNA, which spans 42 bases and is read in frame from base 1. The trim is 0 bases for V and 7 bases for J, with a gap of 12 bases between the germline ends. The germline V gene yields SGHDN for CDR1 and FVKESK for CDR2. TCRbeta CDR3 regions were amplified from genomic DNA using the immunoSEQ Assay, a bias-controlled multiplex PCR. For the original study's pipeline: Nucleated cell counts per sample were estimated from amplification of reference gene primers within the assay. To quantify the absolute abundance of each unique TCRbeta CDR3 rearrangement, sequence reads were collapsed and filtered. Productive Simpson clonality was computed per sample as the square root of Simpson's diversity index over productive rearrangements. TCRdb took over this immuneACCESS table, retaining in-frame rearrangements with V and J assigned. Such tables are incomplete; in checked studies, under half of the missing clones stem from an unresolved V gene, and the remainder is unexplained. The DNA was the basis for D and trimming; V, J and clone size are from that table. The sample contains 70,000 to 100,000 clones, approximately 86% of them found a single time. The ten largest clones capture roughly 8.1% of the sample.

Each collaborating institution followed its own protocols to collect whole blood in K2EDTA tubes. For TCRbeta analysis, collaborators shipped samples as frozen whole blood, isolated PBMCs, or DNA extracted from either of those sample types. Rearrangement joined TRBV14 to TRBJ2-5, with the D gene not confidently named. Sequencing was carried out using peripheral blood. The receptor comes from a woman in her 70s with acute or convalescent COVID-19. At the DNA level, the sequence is TGTGCCAGCAGCCAAGACCCGGGTTCGTGGACCCAGTACTTC. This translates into CASSQDPGSWTQYF.